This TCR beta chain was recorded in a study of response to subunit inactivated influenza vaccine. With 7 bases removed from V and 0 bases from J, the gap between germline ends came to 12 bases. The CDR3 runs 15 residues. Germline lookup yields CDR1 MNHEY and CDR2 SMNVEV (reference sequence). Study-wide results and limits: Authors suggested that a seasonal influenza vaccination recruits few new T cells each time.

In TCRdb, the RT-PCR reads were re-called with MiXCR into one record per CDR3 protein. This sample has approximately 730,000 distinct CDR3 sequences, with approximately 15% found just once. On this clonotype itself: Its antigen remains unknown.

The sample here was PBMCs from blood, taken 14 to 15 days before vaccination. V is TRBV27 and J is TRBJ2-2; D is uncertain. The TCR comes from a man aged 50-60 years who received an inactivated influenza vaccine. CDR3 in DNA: TGTGCCAGCACGCCGACGGCTCCGAACACCGGGGAGCTGTTTTTT. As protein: CASTPTAPNTGELFF.